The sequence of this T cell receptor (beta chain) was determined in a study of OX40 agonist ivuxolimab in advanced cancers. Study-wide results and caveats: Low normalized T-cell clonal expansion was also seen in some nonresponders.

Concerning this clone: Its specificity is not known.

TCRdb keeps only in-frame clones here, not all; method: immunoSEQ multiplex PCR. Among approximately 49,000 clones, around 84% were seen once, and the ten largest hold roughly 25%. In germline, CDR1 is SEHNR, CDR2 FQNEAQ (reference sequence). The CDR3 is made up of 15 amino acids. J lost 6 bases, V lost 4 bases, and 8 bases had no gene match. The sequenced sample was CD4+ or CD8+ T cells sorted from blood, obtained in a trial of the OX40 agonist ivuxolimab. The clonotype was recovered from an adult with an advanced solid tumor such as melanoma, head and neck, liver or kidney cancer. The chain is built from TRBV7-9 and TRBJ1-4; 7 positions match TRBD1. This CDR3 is CASSSRQGVYEKLFF. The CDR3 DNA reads TGTGCCAGCAGCTCTCGACAGGGCGTCTATGAAAAACTGTTTTTT. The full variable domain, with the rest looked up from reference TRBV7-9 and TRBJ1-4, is DTGVSQNPRHKITKRGQNVTFRCDPISEHNRLYWYRQTLGQGPEFLTYFQNEAQLEKSRLLSDRFSAERPKGSFSTLEIQRTEQGDSAMYLCASSSRQGVYEKLFFGSGTQLSVL.